This TCR beta chain was captured in a study of cytomegalovirus exposure and HLA in healthy donors. In germline, CDR1 is KGHSH, CDR2 LQKENI. The length of the CDR3 is 15 residues. V lost 3 bases to trimming and J lost 1 base, with 13 bases between them. This clone was seen a single time. Its antigen is as yet unknown. PCR employed 60 Vbeta and 13 Jbeta primers. Sequencing was performed with immunoSEQ multiplex PCR; in TCRdb, only in-frame clones are kept and a portion is missing. The table shows some 250,000 clones, with approximately 82% occurring only once. General study points: A previous analysis found most TCR beta V segments productive roughly 90% or roughly 30% of the time.

The J gene is TRBJ2-7, the V gene TRBV18; unclear D gene. Sequenced: PBMCs. The TCR originated in a woman aged 55-70 years in good health and CMV-seropositive. The CDR3 reads CASSPIFQKSYEQYF. The CDR3 DNA reads as TGTGCCAGCTCACCGATTTTCCAGAAGTCCTACGAGCAGTACTTC.